This TCR beta chain was retrieved from a study of T cell responses to AZD1222 COVID-19 vaccine. Study results and caveats: Seropositive at baseline were only six AZD1222 recipients. Without day 14 samples, only post-peak T cell repertoires were studied.

Researchers grouped second doses given at about 4 or about 12 weeks into one pool. The repertoire was sequenced with immunoSEQ multiplex PCR; TCRdb's copy has only in-frame clones and lacks some. The table records roughly 180,000 clones, approximately 93% of them present only once. The CDR3 is 15 amino acids. V lost 4 bases, J lost 4 bases, and 8 bases stayed unmatched. Germline-derived CDR1 and CDR2 are LGHDT and YNNKEL (reference sequence). On this clone itself: Its cognate antigen is unknown.

The J gene is TRBJ1-2, the V gene TRBV3-1 (or the pseudogene TRBV3-2); 8 nucleotides agree with TRBD1. Sequencing used peripheral blood, obtained 28 days after the second AZD1222 dose. This TCR derives from an adult who received the AZD1222 COVID-19 vaccine. As DNA, the CDR3 is TGTGCCAGCAGCCTAGAGGCGCAGGGGGCCTATGGCTACACCTTC. This encodes CASSLEAQGAYGYTF.